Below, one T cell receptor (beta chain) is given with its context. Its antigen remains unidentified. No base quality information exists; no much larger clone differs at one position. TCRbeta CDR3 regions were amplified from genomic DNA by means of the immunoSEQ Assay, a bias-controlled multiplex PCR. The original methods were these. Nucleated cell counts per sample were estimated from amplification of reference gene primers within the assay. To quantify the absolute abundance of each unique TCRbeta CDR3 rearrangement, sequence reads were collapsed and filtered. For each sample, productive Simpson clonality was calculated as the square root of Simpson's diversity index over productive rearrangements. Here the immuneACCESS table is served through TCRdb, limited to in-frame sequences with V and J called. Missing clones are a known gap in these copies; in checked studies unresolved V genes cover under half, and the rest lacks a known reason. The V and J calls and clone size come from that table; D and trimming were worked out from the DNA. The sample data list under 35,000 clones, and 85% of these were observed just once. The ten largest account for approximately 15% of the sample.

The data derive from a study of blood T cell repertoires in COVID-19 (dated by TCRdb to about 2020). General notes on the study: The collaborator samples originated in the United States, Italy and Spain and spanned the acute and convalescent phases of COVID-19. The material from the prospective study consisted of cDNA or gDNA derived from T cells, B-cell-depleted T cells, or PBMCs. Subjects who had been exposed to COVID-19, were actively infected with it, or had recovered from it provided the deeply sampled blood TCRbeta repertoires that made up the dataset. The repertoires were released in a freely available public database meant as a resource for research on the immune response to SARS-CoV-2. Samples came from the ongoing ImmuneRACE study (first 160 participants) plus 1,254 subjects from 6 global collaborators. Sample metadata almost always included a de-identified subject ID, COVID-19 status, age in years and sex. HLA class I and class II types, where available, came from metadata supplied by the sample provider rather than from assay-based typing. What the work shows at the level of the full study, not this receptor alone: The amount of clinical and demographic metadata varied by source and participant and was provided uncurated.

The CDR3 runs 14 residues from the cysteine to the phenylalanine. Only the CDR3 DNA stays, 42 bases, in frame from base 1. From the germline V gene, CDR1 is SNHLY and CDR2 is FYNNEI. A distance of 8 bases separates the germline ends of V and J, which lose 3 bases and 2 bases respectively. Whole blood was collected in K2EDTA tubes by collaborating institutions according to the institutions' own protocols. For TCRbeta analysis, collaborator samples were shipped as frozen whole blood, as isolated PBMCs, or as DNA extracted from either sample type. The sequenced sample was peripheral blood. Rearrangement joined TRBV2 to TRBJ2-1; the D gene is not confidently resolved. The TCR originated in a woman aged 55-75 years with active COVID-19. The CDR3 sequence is CASSDLVPYNEQFF. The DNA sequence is TGTGCCAGCAGTGACCTCGTCCCCTACAATGAGCAGTTCTTC.